The clone carrying this T cell receptor (beta chain) has a handful of counts. Its target is not known. This sample is drawn from a study of response to subunit inactivated influenza vaccine. In TCRdb, the RT-PCR reads were re-called with MiXCR into one record per CDR3 protein. The sample lists around 190,000 distinct CDR3 sequences; approximately 15% were seen once. Study-wide results and limits: Only a handful of new T cells, the authors suggested, are recruited with each seasonal influenza vaccination.

The clonotype was recovered from a man in his fifties or sixties who received an inactivated influenza vaccine. The specimen was CD8+ T cells sorted from PBMCs, collected 4 to 6 days after vaccination.

CDR3: CASSQDFQPTYNEQFF. The CDR3 DNA is TGCGCCAGCAGCCAAGATTTCCAGCCGACCTACAATGAGCAGTTCTTC. The chain has TRBV4-3 and TRBJ2-1; D gene uncertain. The CDR3 loop spans 16 amino acids. Germline V lookup: CDR1 LGHNA, CDR2 YSLEER. Trimming pared 0 bases from V and 2 bases from J, leaving 11 bases between.